The 4 T cell receptor beta chains in this list originate from one sample, sequenced in a study of cytomegalovirus exposure and HLA in healthy donors. PCR employed 60 Vbeta and 13 Jbeta primers. The assay was immunoSEQ multiplex PCR, and TCRdb's table has in-frame clones only and misses some. This sample carries some 25,000 clones, 79% of them seen once, and the ten largest clones take 4% to 5.5%. Material for sequencing was PBMCs. These receptors all come from a male donor in good health and CMV-seronegative.

The chain carries TRBV5-1 and TRBJ2-5; TRBD2 aligns across 8 bases. The V and J ends lost 3 bases and 1 base, in that order; junction bases with no gene match: 5. CDR3 length: 15 amino acids. The germline CDR1 and CDR2 sequences are SGHRS and YFSETQ. The CDR3 DNA is TGCGCCAGCAGCTCCGGGGGGGGGCTCCAAGAGACCCAGTACTTC. It encodes CASSSGGGLQETQYF.

This chain joins TRBV5-1 and TRBJ2-7, with D possibly TRBD2 on 6 matching bases. The CDR3 is 15 residues long. V was trimmed by 0 bases and J by 7 bases, leaving 17 bases between them. The V gene's germline CDR1 is SGHRS and CDR2 YFSETQ. The CDR3 loop reads CASSLVGSWREEQYF. The CDR3 nucleotides are TGCGCCAGCAGCTTGGTCGGCAGCTGGCGGGAAGAGCAGTACTTC.

The chain links TRBV28 to TRBJ2-1, with 11 bases that match TRBD2. This CDR3 region has 15 residues. The V and J ends lost 6 bases and 9 bases, in that order; junction bases with no gene match: 10. CDR1 is MDHEN and CDR2 is SYDVKM in the germline V gene. The DNA for the CDR3 is TGTGCCAGCAGCTCCCCCGTAGCGGGAGGGGGTGAGCAGTTCTTC. Translated: CASSSPVAGGGEQFF.

The rearrangement links TRBV18 to TRBJ2-7, with 10 nucleotides matching TRBD1. The CDR3 contains 15 residues. The trim removed 1 base at V and 7 bases at J, leaving 7 bases unmatched. The germline gives CDR1 KGHSH, CDR2 LQKENI. The CDR3 DNA follows: TGTGCCAGCTCACCACGGACAGGGGGAATGGGGGAGCAGTACTTC. Protein product: CASSPRTGGMGEQYF.